This passage covers 13 T cell receptor beta chains from one sample sequenced in a study of blood T cell repertoires in COVID-19. Libraries were prepared by immunoSEQ multiplex PCR; TCRdb keeps only in-frame clonotypes and omits some of them. The table lists approximately 60,000 clones, about 76% of them singletons, with 5% to 5.5% in the top ten. Sequencing input: peripheral blood. The receptor set was obtained from a human donor in a cohort sampled during active COVID-19.

This clone was detected a few times. The genes are TRBV19 and TRBJ1-6, with 10 bases lining up with TRBD1. The germline CDR1 and CDR2 sequences are LNHDA and SQIVND (reference sequence). The CDR3 has 14 amino acids. V shed 5 bases and J 9 bases; nucleotides not matched to a gene: 4. CDR3 coding DNA: TGTGCCAGTAGTGCCGGGACAGGGGTTTCACCCCTCCACTTT. As protein: CASSAGTGVSPLHF.

This chain joins TRBV5-1 and TRBJ2-7, with no clear D. The CDR3 has 11 residues. The germline V gene encodes CDR1 SGHRS and CDR2 YFSETQ. Trimming removed 4 bases from V and 2 bases from J, with 4 bases in between. The CDR3 loop is CASSNTYEQYF. CDR3 coding DNA: TGCGCCAGCAGCAACACCTACGAGCAGTACTTC.

The V call is TRBV24-1, the J call TRBJ1-3, with TRBD1 matching 11 bases. CDR1 is KGHDR and CDR2 is SFDVKD in the germline V gene. J gave up 8 bases and V 7 bases, and 15 bases lay outside the gene matches. There are 17 residues in the CDR3. The CDR3 coding sequence is TGTGCCACCAGATTACCGGGACAGGGGGATGTCTGGGACACCATATATTTT. It yields the protein CATRLPGQGDVWDTIYF.

The V gene is TRBV3-1 (or the pseudogene TRBV3-2), the J gene TRBJ2-7, with 10 bases identical to TRBD2. Germline lookup yields CDR1 LGHDT and CDR2 YNNKEL (reference sequence). There are 15 residues in the CDR3. Germline trimming cut 4 bases from V and 0 bases from J; bases unmatched to any gene: 3. The CDR3 DNA follows: TGTGCCAGCAGCCTTCGACTAGCGGGCTCCTACGAGCAGTACTTC. As protein: CASSLRLAGSYEQYF.

The rearrangement joins TRBV2 to TRBJ2-1, with 8 bases aligning to TRBD1. The CDR3 runs to 15 residues. The trim removed 6 bases at V and 5 bases at J, leaving 9 bases unmatched. The germline V gene encodes CDR1 SNHLY and CDR2 FYNNEI. The chain's CDR3 is CASRPRSGGHNEQFF. As DNA, the CDR3 is TGTGCCAGCAGGCCAAGATCAGGGGGCCACAATGAGCAGTTCTTC.

The chain is built from TRBV5-1 and TRBJ2-7; 11 bases fit TRBD2. CDR1 is SGHRS and CDR2 is YFSETQ in the germline V gene. J was trimmed by 2 bases and V by 2 bases; bases with no gene match: 12. The CDR3 is 18 amino acids. CDR3: CASSFQGSRLAGTYEQYF. The CDR3 coding sequence is TGCGCCAGCAGCTTTCAAGGCTCGAGACTAGCGGGGACCTACGAGCAGTACTTC.

The genes are TRBV7-6 and TRBJ2-7; 13 positions match TRBD2. The CDR3 has 16 amino acids. V lost 5 bases and J lost 2; bases outside the gene matches: 6. Germline CDR1 and CDR2: SGHVS and FNYEAQ. CDR3 protein: CASSPQLAGGPYEQYF. In nucleotides, the CDR3 is TGTGCCAGCAGCCCGCAACTAGCGGGGGGGCCCTACGAGCAGTACTTC.

The chain employs TRBV5-1 and TRBJ2-1; 11 bases are shared with TRBD1. The CDR3 is 16 amino acids. Per the germline V gene, CDR1 is SGHRS and CDR2 is YFSETQ. V shed 0 bases, J shed 8 bases, and the junction held 7 bases outside the gene matches. CDR3 sequence: CASSLAFGQGAHEQFF. The CDR3 DNA reads TGCGCCAGCAGCTTGGCGTTCGGACAGGGGGCCCATGAGCAGTTCTTC.

V usage is TRBV6-8 and J usage is TRBJ1-2; 10 nucleotides agree with TRBD1. Germline trimming cut 5 bases from V and 1 base from J; bases unmatched to any gene: 7. CDR1 and CDR2 (germline): MNHGY, SAAAGT. This CDR3 region has 16 residues. CDR3 DNA: TGTGCCAGCAGTCCCCCGGGGACAGGGGTTAACTATGGCTACACCTTC. This codes for CASSPPGTGVNYGYTF.

The chain links TRBV4-1 to TRBJ1-3; D is possibly TRBD1 (6 bases). V lost 6 bases to trimming and J lost 3 bases, with 15 bases between them. The CDR3 has 15 amino acids. Germline V gene sequence: CDR1 MGHRA, CDR2 YSYEKL. The CDR3 reads CASRDQGLGGNTIYF. CDR3 bases: TGCGCCAGCAGGGATCAGGGGCTTGGTGGAAACACCATATATTTT.

The rearrangement joins TRBV6-1 to TRBJ1-5, with D hard to call. Trimming shortened V by 1 base and J by 0 bases, and 7 bases separated the two germline ends. CDR1 and CDR2 (germline): MNHNS, SASEGT. This CDR3 has 15 residues. CDR3 in amino acids: CASSEEKSSNQPQHF. As DNA, the CDR3 is TGTGCCAGCAGTGAAGAAAAGAGTAGCAATCAGCCCCAGCATTTT.

This sequence joins TRBV7-8 and TRBJ2-3, with 8 bases fitting TRBD2. The CDR3 covers 14 residues. Trimming removed 4 bases from V and 4 bases from J; junction bases left unmatched: 4. Germline CDR1 SGHVS, CDR2 FQNEAQ. CDR3 nucleotide sequence: TGTGCCAGCAGCTCGGGGGGGCCATCAGATACGCAGTATTTT. It yields the protein CASSSGGPSDTQYF. The variable domain in full, with the rest retrieved from reference TRBV7-8 and TRBJ2-3, is GAGVSQSPRYKVAKRGQDVALRCDPISGHVSLFWYQQALGQGPEFLTYFQNEAQLDKSGLPSDRFFAERPEGSVSTLKIQRTQQEDSAVYLCASSSGGPSDTQYFGPGTRLTVL.

The rearrangement uses TRBV3-1 (or the pseudogene TRBV3-2) and TRBJ2-3; D might be TRBD2 (6 bases). V lost 1 base and J 0 bases, leaving 17 bases between the germline ends. The germline V gene has CDR1 LGHDT and CDR2 YNNKEL (reference sequence). The CDR3 is made up of 18 amino acids. CDR3 loop: CASSQARGTATSTDTQYF. CDR3 DNA sequence: TGTGCCAGCAGCCAAGCTCGGGGGACTGCAACTAGCACAGATACGCAGTATTTT.